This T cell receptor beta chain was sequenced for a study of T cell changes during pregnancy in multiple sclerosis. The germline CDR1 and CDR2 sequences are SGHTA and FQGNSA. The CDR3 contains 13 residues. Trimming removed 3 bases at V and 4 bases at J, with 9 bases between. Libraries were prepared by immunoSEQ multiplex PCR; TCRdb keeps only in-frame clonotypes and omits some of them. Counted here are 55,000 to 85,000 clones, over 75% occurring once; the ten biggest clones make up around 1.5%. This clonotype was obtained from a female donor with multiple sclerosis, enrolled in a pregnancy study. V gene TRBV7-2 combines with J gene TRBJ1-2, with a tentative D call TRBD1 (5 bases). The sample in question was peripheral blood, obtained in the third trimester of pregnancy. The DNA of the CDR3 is TGTGCCAGCAGCTTTGGACACGGCTATGGCTACACCTTC. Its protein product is CASSFGHGYGYTF.